This T cell receptor beta chain emerged from a study of beta chain features in type 1 diabetes. Expressed TCRB transcripts were sequenced after all isolated RNA was converted to cDNA. The protocol was immunoSEQ multiplex PCR, while the TCRdb copy is restricted to in-frame clones and leaves out a portion. This table has some 290,000 clones, about 13% appearing once. This clone turned up a few times. The target antigen is unknown. Study-level results: A cDNA-based sequencing approach could over-represent cells with high TCR expression. There was a moderate but significant shortening of TCRB CDR3s in all four CD4+ subsets of Type 1 diabetes patients. Patients showed naive, central memory and Treg TCRB repertoires that appeared more similar than those of healthy donors.

Researchers reported sorting CD4+ naive, central memory, regulatory and stem cell-like memory cells via CD45RO/CCR7/CD25/CD127/CD95/CD27. Over 95% purity was reached by all sorted populations. V lost 7 bases, J lost 0 bases, and 21 bases lay in between. The CDR3 totals 18 residues. CDR1 is LNHNV and CDR2 is YYDKDF in the germline V gene (reference sequence). V gene TRBV15 combines with J gene TRBJ2-2; D perhaps matches TRBD2 (6 bases). The receptor's source is a man aged 25 to 45 with type 1 diabetes. The sequencing sample was made of naive CD4+ T cells from blood. This CDR3 reads CATTREYGGSANTGELFF. CDR3 coding DNA: TGTGCCACCACAAGGGAATACGGGGGTTCGGCGAACACCGGGGAGCTGTTTTTT.